This note documents a single TCR beta chain sequence. Using immunoSEQ multiplex PCR, the repertoire was profiled, and TCRdb retains in-frame clones only, with some absent. The table lists around 150,000 clones, 75% to 90% of them singletons, with 2.2% in the top ten. The CDR3 is 14 amino acids. V gave up 6 bases and J gave up 6 bases, with 16 bases separating them. From germline, CDR1 is MNHEY and CDR2 SVGAGI. These data originate in a study of blood T cell repertoires in COVID-19. Overall study context: T cells, B-cell-depleted T cells, or PBMCs supplied cDNA or gDNA.

This chain links TRBV6-5 with TRBJ2-3, with a possible D match to TRBD2 (6 bases). This TCR was recovered from a man between 65 and 85 years old with acute or convalescent COVID-19. Sequences were obtained from peripheral blood. The CDR3 nucleotides read TGTGCCAGCAGGCAGGGACTCCTTGTGGATACGCAGTATTTT. Translated, it gives CASRQGLLVDTQYF.